The rows below give T cell receptor beta chains drawn from one sample of a study of cytomegalovirus exposure and HLA in healthy donors. Assay: immunoSEQ multiplex PCR; the TCRdb copy retains only in-frame clones and omits some. The sample totals some 130,000 clones; its top ten clones hold around 1.5%. Sequenced sample: PBMCs. These receptors were obtained from a woman in her thirties or forties in good health and CMV-seronegative. Both conserved end residues are part of each CDR3. A D gene is named only where the DNA matches it firmly.

j_call v_call d_call cdr3_aa cdr3_nt
TRBJ1-5 TRBV15 - CATSREAQGAQPQHF TGTGCCACCAGCAGAGAGGCCCAGGGCGCTCAGCCCCAGCATTTT
TRBJ2-6 TRBV27 TRBD2 CASTRTSAFSGANVLTF TGTGCCAGCACTCGGACTAGCGCATTCTCTGGGGCCAACGTCCTGACTTTC
TRBJ2-1 TRBV7-6 - CASSLARNDEQFF TGTGCCAGCAGCTTAGCCAGAAACGATGAGCAGTTCTTC
TRBJ2-1 TRBV7-2 TRBD2 CASSLKRWGTISYNEQFF TGTGCCAGCAGCTTAAAGAGGTGGGGGACTATTTCCTACAATGAGCAGTTCTTC
TRBJ1-2 TRBV28 - CASSLYRSRGFYGYTF TGTGCCAGCAGTTTATACCGATCACGGGGGTTCTATGGCTACACCTTC
TRBJ2-3 TRBV18 - CASSQGADTQYF TGTGCCAGCTCCCAAGGGGCAGATACGCAGTATTTT
TRBJ2-7 TRBV25-1 TRBD1 CASSEWGQGAMGEQYF TGTGCCAGCAGTGAATGGGGCCAGGGGGCTATGGGAGAGCAGTACTTC
TRBJ2-1 TRBV15 TRBD1 CATSEGQAQYEQFF TGTGCCACCAGCGAAGGACAGGCCCAGTATGAGCAGTTCTTC
TRBJ1-4 TRBV28 TRBD1 CASNPPNRGFGEKLFF TGTGCCAGCAATCCTCCTAACAGGGGCTTCGGAGAAAAACTGTTTTTT
TRBJ1-1 TRBV7-9 TRBD1 CASSLLLGTGITEAFF TGTGCCAGCAGCTTGTTACTTGGGACAGGGATCACTGAAGCTTTCTTT
TRBJ1-1 TRBV18 TRBD1 CASSPGTDLNTEAFF TGTGCCAGCTCACCAGGGACAGACCTGAACACTGAAGCTTTCTTT
TRBJ1-4 TRBV7-2 TRBD1 CASSLGPRDRYLFF TGTGCCAGCAGCTTAGGTCCCCGGGACAGGTATCTGTTTTTT
TRBJ2-3 TRBV5-1 TRBD1 CASSLGDSFGDMQYF TGCGCCAGCAGCTTGGGGGACAGCTTCGGGGATATGCAGTATTTT
TRBJ2-3 TRBV5-4 TRBD1 CASSSGDRGTDTQYF TGTGCCAGCAGCTCTGGGGACAGGGGCACAGATACGCAGTATTTT
TRBJ2-3 TRBV5-1 - CASSTKKSTDTQYF TGCGCCAGCAGTACTAAAAAAAGCACAGATACGCAGTATTTT
TRBJ1-1 TRBV10-3 - CAIRVGRDGNTEAFF TGTGCCATCAGGGTCGGGCGGGACGGGAACACTGAAGCTTTCTTT
TRBJ1-2 TRBV5-1 - CASLDLSGYTF TGCGCCAGCCTGGACTTATCTGGCTACACCTTC
TRBJ1-3 TRBV19 - CATGGGTFSGNTIYF TGTGCCACTGGCGGAGGGACTTTCTCTGGAAACACCATATATTTT
TRBJ1-6 TRBV19 - CASSISLGNSPLHF TGTGCCAGTAGTATAAGCCTGGGCAATTCACCCCTCCACTTT
TRBJ1-2 TRBV7-9 TRBD1 CASGIGTGGVYTF TGTGCCAGCGGAATTGGGACAGGGGGCGTCTACACCTTC
TRBJ1-1 TRBV10-3 - CAISEWGVTEAFF TGTGCCATCAGTGAGTGGGGGGTCACTGAAGCTTTCTTT
TRBJ1-1 TRBV28 - CASSLGSAEAFF TGTGCCAGCAGTTTAGGGAGCGCTGAAGCTTTCTTT
TRBJ1-2 TRBV2 - CASSMVDYGYTF TGTGCCAGCAGTATGGTAGACTATGGCTACACCTTC
TRBJ2-7 TRBV28 TRBD1 CASRQGNGYEQYF TGTGCCAGTCGACAGGGGAACGGCTACGAGCAGTACTTC
TRBJ1-1 TRBV18 - CASSPAGRTEAFF TGTGCCAGCTCACCCGCAGGTCGGACTGAAGCTTTCTTT
TRBJ1-6 TRBV7-2 TRBD1 CASLRIRGSDSPLHF TGTGCCAGCCTACGAATCAGGGGGTCAGATTCACCCCTCCACTTT
TRBJ1-1 TRBV10-3 TRBD1 CAISESTGGSEAFF TGTGCCATCAGTGAGTCGACAGGGGGCTCTGAAGCTTTCTTT
TRBJ1-4 TRBV5-5 - CASSYLSGSGANEKLFF TGTGCCAGCAGCTATCTTTCCGGTAGCGGGGCTAATGAAAAACTGTTTTTT
TRBJ2-3 TRBV2 - CASSGRLSTDTQYF TGTGCCAGCAGTGGGAGGCTAAGCACAGATACGCAGTATTTT
TRBJ1-4 TRBV5-1 - CASSLARQDNEKLFF TGCGCCAGCAGCTTGGCCAGGCAGGATAATGAAAAACTGTTTTTT
TRBJ1-5 TRBV19 - CASSRSDFSNQPQHF TGTGCCAGTAGTCGGTCAGACTTTAGCAATCAGCCCCAGCATTTT
TRBJ1-2 TRBV5-1 - CASSLTLVANYGYTF TGCGCCAGCAGCTTAACTTTGGTAGCGAACTATGGCTACACCTTC
TRBJ2-3 TRBV6-5 - CASSYGQSTDTQYF TGTGCCAGCAGTTACGGACAGAGCACAGATACGCAGTATTTT
TRBJ2-1 TRBV5-6 - CASSWDAGSLTNEQFF TGTGCCAGCAGCTGGGACGCGGGGAGCCTTACCAATGAGCAGTTCTTC
TRBJ1-2 TRBV7-9 - CASSYTFGQTFRAGGYTF TGTGCCAGCAGCTATACATTCGGACAGACCTTCCGGGCTGGTGGCTACACCTTC